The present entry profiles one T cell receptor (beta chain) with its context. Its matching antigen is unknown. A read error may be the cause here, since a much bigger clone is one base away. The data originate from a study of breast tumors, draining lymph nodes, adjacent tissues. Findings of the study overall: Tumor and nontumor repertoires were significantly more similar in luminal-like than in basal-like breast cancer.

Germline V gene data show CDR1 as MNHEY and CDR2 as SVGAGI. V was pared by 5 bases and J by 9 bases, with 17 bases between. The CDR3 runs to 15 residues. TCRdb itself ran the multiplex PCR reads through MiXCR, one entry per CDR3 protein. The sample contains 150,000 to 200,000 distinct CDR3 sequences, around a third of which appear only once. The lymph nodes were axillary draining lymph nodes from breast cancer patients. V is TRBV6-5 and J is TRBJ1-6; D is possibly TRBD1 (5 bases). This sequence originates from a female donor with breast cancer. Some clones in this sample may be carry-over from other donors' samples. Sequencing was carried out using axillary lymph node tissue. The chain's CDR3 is CASSHSDGDLSPLHF. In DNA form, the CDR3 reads TGTGCCAGCAGTCATTCGGACGGGGACCTTTCACCCCTCCACTTT.